This TCR beta chain was sequenced during a study of T cell changes during pregnancy in multiple sclerosis. The CDR3 is 13 amino acids. Germline V CDR1 and CDR2: LNHDA, SQIVND (reference sequence). V was trimmed by 5 bases and J by 5 bases, leaving 10 bases between them. Measured with immunoSEQ multiplex PCR; TCRdb has only the in-frame clones, and not every one. Of roughly 110,000 clones listed, about 89% were seen once; the top ten hold about 1.6%. The chain joins TRBV19 to TRBJ1-5, with D possibly TRBD1 on 5 matching bases. This receptor was identified in a female donor with multiple sclerosis, enrolled in a pregnancy study. The sequences come from peripheral blood, collected before pregnancy. In DNA, the CDR3 is TGTGCCAGTAGTGAGACAGACTATCAGCCCCAGCATTTT. This codes for CASSETDYQPQHF.